This TCR beta chain was profiled in a study of Graves' ophthalmopathy and Graves' hyperthyroidism. On this clonotype: Its antigen is undetermined.

Whole-study results and caveats: A majority of expanded thyroid clonotypes exceeding 0.001 frequency were likewise present in blood. A model of 13 signatures distinguished ophthalmopathy from stable hyperthyroidism at about 86% sensitivity and approximately 77% specificity.

The V end lost 5 bases, the J end lost 6 bases, and 10 bases lay between the germline ends. In germline, CDR1 is MNHEY, CDR2 SVGEGT. The CDR3 contains 12 residues. Ages of hyperthyroidism patients ran from 18 to 65, and their diagnoses were new, under 2 months' duration. The authors amplified TCR beta CDR3 regions from RNA transcripts. HTBI primers served in a first-round RT-PCR, which a second-round multiplex PCR followed. MiXCR, run by TCRdb on the multiplex PCR reads, gives a single entry per CDR3 protein. The sample has more than 1,000,000 distinct CDR3 sequences; about two fifths are singletons. This clonotype was obtained from an adult man with Graves' hyperthyroidism. The sample taken for sequencing was peripheral blood or thyroid tissue (not recorded which). The gene calls are TRBV6-2 or TRBV6-3 and TRBJ1-2; D is perhaps TRBD1 (5 bases). The CDR3 DNA sequence: TGTGCCAGCAGTCGACGGGGGGATGGCTACACCTTC. It is translated as CASSRRGDGYTF.